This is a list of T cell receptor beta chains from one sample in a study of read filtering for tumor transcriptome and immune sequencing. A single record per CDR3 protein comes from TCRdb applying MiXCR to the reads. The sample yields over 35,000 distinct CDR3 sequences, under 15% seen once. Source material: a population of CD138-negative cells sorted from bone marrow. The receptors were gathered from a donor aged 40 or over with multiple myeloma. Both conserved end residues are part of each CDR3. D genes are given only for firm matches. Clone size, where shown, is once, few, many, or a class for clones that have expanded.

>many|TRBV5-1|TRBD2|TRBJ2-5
CASRSSGGGQETQYF
TGCGCCAGCAGGAGTAGCGGGGGCGGCCAAGAGACCCAGTACTTC
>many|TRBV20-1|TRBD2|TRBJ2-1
CSANVAGYNEQFF
TGCAGTGCCAACGTAGCGGGATACAATGAGCAGTTCTTC
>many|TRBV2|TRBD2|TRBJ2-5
CASNPRAGDQETQYF
TGTGCCAGCAACCCGAGGGCGGGAGACCAAGAGACCCAGTACTTC
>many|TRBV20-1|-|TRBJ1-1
CSATKSDLTEAFF
TGCAGTGCCACAAAGTCCGATTTAACTGAAGCTTTCTTT
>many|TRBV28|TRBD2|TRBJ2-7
CASRSGLAGGPGEQYF
TGTGCCAGCAGATCTGGACTAGCGGGAGGGCCCGGCGAGCAGTACTTC
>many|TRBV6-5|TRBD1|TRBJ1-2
CASSYSRTGGSYGYTF
TGTGCCAGCAGTTACTCGAGGACAGGGGGGAGCTATGGCTACACCTTC
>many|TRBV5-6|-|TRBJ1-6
CASSRGLLNTPLHF
TGTGCCAGCAGCAGGGGACTCCTTAATACACCCCTCCACTTT
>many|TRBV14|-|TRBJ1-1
CASSRTQRLAFF
TGTGCCAGCAGCCGCACACAACGTCTAGCTTTCTTT
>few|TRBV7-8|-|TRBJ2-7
CAGSLGSYEQYF
TGTGCCGGCAGCTTAGGTTCCTACGAGCAGTACTTC
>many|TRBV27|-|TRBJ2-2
CASSYLPTTGELFF
TGTGCCAGCAGTTATCTCCCCACCACCGGGGAGCTGTTTTTT
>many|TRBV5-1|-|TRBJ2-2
CASSLVGGARNTGELFF
TGCGCCAGCAGCTTGGTGGGGGGGGCCCGAAACACCGGGGAGCTGTTTTTT
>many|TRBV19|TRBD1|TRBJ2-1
CASSTQQGRYNEQFF
TGTGCCAGTAGTACCCAACAGGGGCGTTACAATGAGCAGTTCTTC
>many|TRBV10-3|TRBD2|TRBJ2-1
CAIRRLAGEYNEQFF
TGTGCCATCAGGAGACTAGCGGGAGAATACAATGAGCAGTTCTTC
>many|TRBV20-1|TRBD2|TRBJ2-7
CSASSGREPEQYF
TGCAGTGCTAGTAGCGGGAGAGAACCCGAGCAGTACTTC
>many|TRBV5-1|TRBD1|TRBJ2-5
CASSHRDSQQETQYF
TGCGCCAGCAGCCACCGGGACAGCCAGCAAGAGACCCAGTACTTC
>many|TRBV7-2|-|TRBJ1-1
CASSPPTALNTEAFF
TGTGCCAGCAGCCCCCCGACAGCCTTGAACACTGAAGCTTTCTTT
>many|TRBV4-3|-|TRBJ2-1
CASSQDVGPLAANEQFF
TGCGCCAGCAGCCAAGATGTCGGGCCGTTAGCCGCCAATGAGCAGTTCTTC
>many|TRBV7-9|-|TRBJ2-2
CASSLAGLTGELFF
TGTGCCAGCAGCTTAGCGGGATTGACCGGGGAGCTGTTTTTT
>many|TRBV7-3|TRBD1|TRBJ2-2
CASSRDRSVTGELFF
TGTGCCAGCAGCCGGGACAGGTCGGTCACCGGGGAGCTGTTTTTT
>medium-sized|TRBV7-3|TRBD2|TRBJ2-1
CASSATSGSYNEQFF
TGTGCCAGCAGCGCCACTAGCGGCTCCTACAATGAGCAGTTCTTC
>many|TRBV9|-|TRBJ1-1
CASSVGSRRRNTEAFF
TGTGCCAGCAGCGTAGGTAGCAGGAGACGAAACACTGAAGCTTTCTTT
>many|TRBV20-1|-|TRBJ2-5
CSASQAEETQYF
TGCAGTGCTAGCCAAGCCGAGGAGACCCAGTACTTC
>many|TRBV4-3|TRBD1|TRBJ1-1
CASSQVVGGTEAFF
TGCGCCAGCAGCCAAGTCGTAGGGGGCACCGAAGCTTTCTTT
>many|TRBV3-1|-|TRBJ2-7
CASSNRGTHGAEQYF
TGTGCCAGCAGCAACCGCGGGACACACGGCGCCGAGCAGTACTTC
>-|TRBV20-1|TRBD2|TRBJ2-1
CSAPAGGPYNEQFF
TGCAGTGCACCAGCGGGAGGTCCCTACAATGAGCAGTTCTTC
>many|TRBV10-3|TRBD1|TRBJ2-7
CAISGTGVHEQYF
TGTGCCATCAGCGGGACAGGGGTCCACGAGCAGTACTTC
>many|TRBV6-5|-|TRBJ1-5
CAIAPQRGQPQHF
TGTGCCATCGCGCCTCAAAGGGGGCAGCCCCAGCATTTT
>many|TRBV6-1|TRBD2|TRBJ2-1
CASRTRLASGRAGEQFF
TGTGCCAGCAGGACCCGTTTGGCTAGCGGGAGGGCCGGTGAGCAGTTCTTC
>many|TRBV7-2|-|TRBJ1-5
CASSFSTPARNQPQHF
TGTGCCAGCAGCTTTTCAACCCCCGCACGTAATCAGCCCCAGCATTTT
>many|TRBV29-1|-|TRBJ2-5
CSVPWTARETQYF
TGCAGCGTCCCGTGGACAGCTCGAGAGACCCAGTACTTC
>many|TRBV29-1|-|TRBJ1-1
CSVRTGVNTEAFF
TGCAGCGTGAGGACGGGAGTGAACACTGAAGCTTTCTTT
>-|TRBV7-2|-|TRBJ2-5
CASSPEVLGAGETQYF
TGTGCCAGCAGCCCCGAGGTTCTGGGGGCCGGAGAGACCCAGTACTTC
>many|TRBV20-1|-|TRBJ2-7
CSARESGTGSREQYF
TGCAGTGCTAGAGAATCCGGGACGGGCTCCCGGGAGCAGTACTTC
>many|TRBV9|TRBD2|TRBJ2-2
CASSFWTSGGPGELFF
TGTGCCAGCAGCTTTTGGACTAGCGGGGGCCCCGGGGAGCTGTTTTTT
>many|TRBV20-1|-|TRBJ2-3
CSARVAISTDTQYF
TGCAGTGCTAGAGTCGCAATTAGCACAGATACGCAGTATTTT
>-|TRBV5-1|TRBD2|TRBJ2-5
CASSLERGNIQETQYF
TGCGCCAGCAGCTTGGAGCGGGGGAATATCCAAGAGACCCAGTACTTC
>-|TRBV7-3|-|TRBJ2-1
CASSRSRGDEQFF
TGTGCCAGCAGCCGCTCCCGTGGGGATGAGCAGTTCTTC
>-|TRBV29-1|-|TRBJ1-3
CSVDTPGNTIYF
TGCAGCGTTGATACACCCGGAAACACCATATATTTT
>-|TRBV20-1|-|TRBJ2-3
CSARPGTNTDTQYF
TGCAGTGCTCGCCCCGGGACAAACACAGATACGCAGTATTTT
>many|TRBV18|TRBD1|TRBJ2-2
CASSLRRTGANTGELFF
TGTGCCAGCTCACTAAGAAGGACAGGCGCGAACACCGGGGAGCTGTTTTTT
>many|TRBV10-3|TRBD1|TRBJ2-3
CAISGTGGTDTQYF
TGTGCCATCAGCGGGACAGGGGGCACAGATACGCAGTATTTT
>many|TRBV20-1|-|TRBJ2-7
CSASGVAEQYF
TGCAGTGCTAGTGGGGTTGCCGAGCAGTACTTC
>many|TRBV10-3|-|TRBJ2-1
CAISESVFKDSMGNEQFF
TGTGCCATCAGTGAGTCTGTATTCAAGGACTCGATGGGCAATGAGCAGTTCTTC
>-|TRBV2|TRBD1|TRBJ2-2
CARDRANTGELFF
TGTGCCAGGGACAGGGCGAACACCGGGGAGCTGTTTTTT
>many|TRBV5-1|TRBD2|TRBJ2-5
CASSLVGGGLGETQYF
TGCGCCAGCAGCTTGGTTGGCGGGGGGCTTGGAGAGACCCAGTACTTC
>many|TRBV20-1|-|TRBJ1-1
CSAPRDGTEAFF
TGCAGTGCCCCAAGGGACGGCACTGAAGCTTTCTTT
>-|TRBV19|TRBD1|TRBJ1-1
CASKDRSTEAFF
TGTGCCAGCAAGGACAGGAGCACTGAAGCTTTCTTT
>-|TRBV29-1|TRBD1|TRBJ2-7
CSVEGDSSQQYF
TGCAGCGTTGAGGGGGACAGTTCTCAGCAGTACTTC
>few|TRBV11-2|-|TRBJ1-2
CASSLAKQSYGYTF
TGTGCCAGCAGCTTAGCCAAACAAAGCTATGGCTACACCTTC
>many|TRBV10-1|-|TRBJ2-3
CASSVSGSTDTQYF
TGCGCCAGCAGTGTCTCCGGTAGCACAGATACGCAGTATTTT
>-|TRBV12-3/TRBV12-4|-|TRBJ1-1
CASSLLLEAFF
TGTGCCAGCAGTCTCCTCCTCGAAGCTTTCTTT
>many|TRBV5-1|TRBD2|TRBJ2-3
CASSPESGSRTDTQYF
TGCGCCAGCAGCCCGGAAAGCGGGAGTCGCACAGATACGCAGTATTTT
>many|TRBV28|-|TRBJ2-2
CASSFQGNTGELFF
TGTGCCAGCAGCTTCCAGGGAAACACCGGGGAGCTGTTTTTT
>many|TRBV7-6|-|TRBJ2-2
CASSLAADGSTSGELFF
TGTGCCAGCAGCTTAGCCGCAGACGGCTCAACTAGCGGGGAGCTGTTTTTT